This T cell receptor (beta chain) was sequenced during a study of cytomegalovirus exposure and HLA in healthy donors. Whole-study context: Across more than 350 genotyped donors, 81% landed in the Caucasian-associated ancestry cluster.

Findings and caveats of the study: A later analysis by the authors found several of the most significant clusters apparently linked to common viral pathogens.

As regards this clone: Its matching antigen is unknown.

The J segment lost 7 bases and the V segment lost 6 bases, leaving 16 bases of the junction unmatched. This CDR3 is 17 amino acids long. CDR1 and CDR2 (germline): LGHNA, YNFKEQ. Both 60 Vbeta primers and 13 Jbeta primers went into the PCR. The table came from immunoSEQ multiplex PCR; TCRdb's copy has only in-frame clones and leaves some out. The sample has approximately 140,000 clones; approximately 60% are singletons. This clonotype was obtained from a woman aged 55 to 70 in good health and CMV-seropositive. The rearrangement joins TRBV4-2 to TRBJ2-2; 8 bases fit TRBD2. The sequencing input was PBMCs. The CDR3 here is CASSSLTPGLEVGELFF. CDR3 DNA sequence: TGTGCCAGCAGTTCACTAACCCCGGGACTAGAGGTCGGGGAGCTGTTTTTT.